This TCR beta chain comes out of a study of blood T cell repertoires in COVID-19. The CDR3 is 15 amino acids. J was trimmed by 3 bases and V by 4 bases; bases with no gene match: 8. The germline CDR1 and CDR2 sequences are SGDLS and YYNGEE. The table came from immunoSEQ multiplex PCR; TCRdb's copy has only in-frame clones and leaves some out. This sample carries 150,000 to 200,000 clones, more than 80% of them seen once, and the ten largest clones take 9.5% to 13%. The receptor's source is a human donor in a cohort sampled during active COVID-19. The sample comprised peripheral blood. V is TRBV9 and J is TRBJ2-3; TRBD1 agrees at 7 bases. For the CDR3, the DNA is TGTGCCAGCAGCCCCCAGGACAGGTTAACAGATACGCAGTATTTT. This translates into CASSPQDRLTDTQYF.